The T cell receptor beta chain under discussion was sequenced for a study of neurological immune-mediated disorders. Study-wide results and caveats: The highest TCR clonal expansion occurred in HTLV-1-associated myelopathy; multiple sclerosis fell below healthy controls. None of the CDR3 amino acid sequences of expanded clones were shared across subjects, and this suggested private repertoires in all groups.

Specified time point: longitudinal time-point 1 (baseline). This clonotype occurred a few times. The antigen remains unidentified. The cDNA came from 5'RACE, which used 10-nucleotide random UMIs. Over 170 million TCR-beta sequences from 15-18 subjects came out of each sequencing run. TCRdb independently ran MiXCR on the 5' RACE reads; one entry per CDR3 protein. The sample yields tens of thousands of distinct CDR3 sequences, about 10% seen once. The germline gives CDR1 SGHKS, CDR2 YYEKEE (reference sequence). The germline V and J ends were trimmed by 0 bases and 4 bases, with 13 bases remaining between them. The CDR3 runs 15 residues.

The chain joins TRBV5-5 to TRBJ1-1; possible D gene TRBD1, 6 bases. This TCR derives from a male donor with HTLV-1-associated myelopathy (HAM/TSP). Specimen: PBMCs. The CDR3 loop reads CASSLGGGIGTEAFF. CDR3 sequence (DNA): TGTGCCAGCAGCTTGGGGGGGGGCATTGGCACTGAAGCTTTCTTT. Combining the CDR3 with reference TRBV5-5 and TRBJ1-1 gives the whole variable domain DAGVTQSPTHLIKTRGQQVTLRCSPISGHKSVSWYQQVLGQGPQFIFQYYEKEERGRGNFPDRFSARQFPNYSSELNVNALLLGDSALYLCASSLGGGIGTEAFFGQGTRLTVV.